This TCR beta chain was sequenced in a study of blood T cell repertoires in COVID-19. There are 15 residues in the CDR3. V was clipped by 6 bases and J by 9 bases, with 24 bases between them. CDR1 is SQVTM and CDR2 is ANQGSEA in the germline V gene. The assay was immunoSEQ multiplex PCR, and TCRdb's table has in-frame clones only and misses some. The sample has 99,000 or so clones, about four fifths seen once. The receptor comes from a woman aged 80 or over with active or convalescent COVID-19. The sample consisted of peripheral blood. V gene TRBV29-1 combines with J gene TRBJ2-1; D is perhaps TRBD1 (6 bases). Here the CDR3 reads CSVDGPTGPVGEQFF. The CDR3 nucleotides are TGCAGCGTCGACGGTCCCACAGGGCCTGTTGGTGAGCAGTTCTTC.